This is a list of T cell receptor beta chains from one sample in a study of OX40 agonist ivuxolimab in advanced cancers. The assay was immunoSEQ multiplex PCR, and TCRdb's table has in-frame clones only and misses some. The table includes roughly 55,000 clones, nearly 80% detected once. The sample here was CD4+ or CD8+ T cells sorted from blood, taken in a trial of the OX40 agonist ivuxolimab. The receptors come from an adult with an advanced solid tumor such as melanoma, head and neck, liver or kidney cancer. CDR3s include the opening cysteine and the closing phenylalanine or tryptophan. The D gene is left open where the match is weak. The size entry is marked missing in some rows and otherwise reads once, few, many or a size class.

v_call	j_call	cdr3_length	d_call	clone_size	cdr3_aa	cdr3_nt
TRBV5-1	TRBJ2-2	14	.	once	CASSLASSRGELFF	TGCGCCAGCAGCTTGGCCAGCTCCAGAGGGGAGCTGTTTTTT
TRBV29-1	TRBJ2-7	12	.	.	CSVAIVAGEQYF	TGCAGCGTTGCAATTGTAGCTGGCGAGCAGTACTTC
TRBV11-2	TRBJ1-2	15	.	.	CASSNVPGEGRGYTF	TGTGCCAGCAGCAATGTCCCAGGGGAAGGTAGAGGCTACACCTTC
TRBV19	TRBJ2-7	15	TRBD2	.	CASSAGTSGGYEQYF	TGTGCCAGTAGTGCCGGGACTAGCGGGGGCTACGAGCAGTACTTC
TRBV5-1	TRBJ2-6	15	.	few	CASSLQGSGANVLTF	TGCGCCAGCAGCTTGCAGGGGTCTGGGGCCAACGTCCTGACTTTC
TRBV6-5	TRBJ2-7	14	.	.	CASRTDGDPQEQYF	TGTGCCAGCAGAACCGATGGGGACCCACAAGAGCAGTACTTC
TRBV27	TRBJ1-1	14	.	.	CASSFGGAGTEAFF	TGTGCCAGCAGTTTCGGGGGGGCTGGCACTGAAGCTTTCTTT
TRBV7-9	TRBJ2-1	16	TRBD1	.	CASSLRQGTGDNEQFF	TGTGCCAGCAGCTTACGCCAGGGGACAGGGGACAATGAGCAGTTCTTC
TRBV6-1	TRBJ2-7	15	TRBD1	.	CASKEQGAIVLEQYF	TGTGCCAGCAAGGAACAGGGGGCTATTGTTTTGGAGCAGTACTTC
TRBV19	TRBJ2-1	18	TRBD2	.	CASSIRLAGGDFLREQFF	TGTGCCAGTAGTATACGACTAGCGGGAGGAGATTTCCTGCGTGAGCAGTTCTTC
TRBV7-9	TRBJ2-1	14	.	.	CASSLGGTNNEQFF	TGTGCCAGCAGCTTAGGCGGGACAAACAATGAGCAGTTCTTC
TRBV18	TRBJ1-6	14	TRBD1	.	CASSPETGNSPLHF	TGTGCCAGCTCACCAGAGACAGGGAATTCACCCCTCCACTTT
TRBV25-1	TRBJ2-1	17	TRBD2	.	CASSESLGLANYNEQFF	TGTGCCAGCAGTGAATCCCTGGGACTAGCGAACTACAATGAGCAGTTCTTC
TRBV14	TRBJ2-2	21	TRBD1	.	CASSQVPRGWMPPANTGELFF	TGTGCCAGCAGCCAAGTCCCCAGGGGGTGGATGCCCCCCGCGAACACCGGGGAGCTGTTTTTT
TRBV5-1	TRBJ2-2	12	.	few	CASSRYTGELFF	TGCGCCAGCAGCCGGTACACCGGGGAGCTGTTTTTT
TRBV9	TRBJ2-1	16	.	.	CASSPQTYSSYNEQFF	TGTGCCAGCAGCCCGCAGACTTATAGCTCCTACAATGAGCAGTTCTTC
TRBV5-4	TRBJ2-2	14	TRBD2	.	CASSAELAGGELFF	TGTGCCAGCAGCGCAGAACTAGCGGGAGGGGAGCTGTTTTTT
TRBV12-5	TRBJ1-1	14	.	.	CASSASGTLTEAFF	TGTGCTAGTTCCGCCTCCGGGACACTTACTGAAGCTTTCTTT
TRBV9	TRBJ1-1	14	.	.	CASSVQGRNTEAFF	TGTGCCAGCAGCGTACAGGGGCGAAACACTGAAGCTTTCTTT
TRBV18	TRBJ1-1	12	.	.	CASSGQNTEAFF	TGTGCCAGTTCTGGACAGAACACTGAAGCTTTCTTT
TRBV4-2	TRBJ1-6	15	.	.	CASSPKQAGDGPLHF	TGTGCCAGCAGCCCAAAACAGGCTGGGGATGGGCCCCTCCACTTT
TRBV10-2	TRBJ1-1	14	.	few	CASSGGAYGTEAFF	TGCGCCAGCAGTGGTGGGGCCTACGGGACTGAAGCTTTCTTT
TRBV27	TRBJ2-2	14	TRBD1	.	CASKRDSNTGELFF	TGTGCCAGCAAGAGGGACAGTAACACCGGGGAGCTGTTTTTT
TRBV4-3	TRBJ2-3	15	.	.	CASSQDSDPTDTQYF	TGCGCCAGCAGCCAAGATAGCGACCCCACAGATACGCAGTATTTT
TRBV15	TRBJ2-6	19	TRBD1	.	CATSRDGAGGSSGANVLTF	TGTGCCACCAGCAGAGATGGGGCAGGGGGAAGCTCTGGGGCCAACGTCCTGACTTTC
TRBV15	TRBJ2-3	18	TRBD2	.	CATSRDSPAGIGTDTQYF	TGTGCCACCAGCAGAGATTCCCCAGCGGGAATCGGGACAGATACGCAGTATTTT
TRBV6-6	TRBJ2-7	15	TRBD2	.	CASSYARSSGYEQYF	TGTGCCAGCAGTTACGCTCGGTCTAGCGGGTACGAGCAGTACTTC
TRBV27	TRBJ1-2	13	.	.	CASSLRREGGYTF	TGTGCCAGCAGTTTAAGGAGGGAAGGCGGCTACACCTTC
TRBV2	TRBJ1-3	15	.	.	CASTLTSSSGNTIYF	TGTGCCAGCACGCTGACTTCGAGCTCTGGAAACACCATATATTTT
TRBV19	TRBJ1-1	13	.	.	CASRRTADTEAFF	TGTGCCAGTAGGAGGACAGCGGACACTGAAGCTTTCTTT
TRBV5-1	TRBJ2-2	15	.	.	CASTTALTVIGELFF	TGCGCCAGCACCACAGCATTGACTGTTATCGGGGAGCTGTTTTTT
TRBV27	TRBJ2-1	14	TRBD2	.	CASKLAGGWNEQFF	TGTGCCAGCAAGCTAGCGGGAGGTTGGAATGAGCAGTTCTTC